This paragraph reports one T cell receptor (beta chain). This clone has just one count. Which antigen it targets is not known. No base quality values were provided; no much bigger clone lies one nucleotide off. Taken from the germline V gene, the CDR1 and CDR2 loops are SGHTA and FQGNSA. The V and J ends are trimmed by 3 bases and 4 bases, leaving 13 bases between them. The cysteine opens and the phenylalanine closes a CDR3 of 15 amino acids. Just CDR3 DNA is preserved here, 45 bases in frame from base 1. This entry is derived from a study of OX40 agonist ivuxolimab in advanced cancers. About the full investigation: Ivuxolimab was an agonistic, fully human IgG2 monoclonal antibody directed against OX40 (CD134), a costimulatory receptor. The monotherapy dose-escalation portion (N ≈ 56 patients) of the phase I ivuxolimab trial is reported in the paper. Of the 50 to 55 dose-escalation patients, hepatocellular carcinoma was present in around 19, melanoma in approximately 15, renal cell carcinoma in 9 and head and neck cancer in 9. Peripheral TCRbeta sequencing was intended to test whether TCR sequence diversity was altered and clonal T-cell expansion was caused by ivuxolimab. Partial responses were achieved by three dose-escalation patients, of whom one had hepatocellular carcinoma and two had cutaneous melanoma. Intravenous ivuxolimab was administered to patients every 2 weeks at six dose levels: 0.01, 0.1, 0.3, 1.5, 3 and 10 mg/kg. Patients were allowed to have had prior anti-PD-1, anti-PD-L1 or anti-CTLA-4 therapy, and 40% of the dose-escalation patients had previously received checkpoint inhibitors. A male proportion of approximately 83% and a mean age of approximately 55 years, ranging from roughly 23 to 90, were recorded for the dose-escalation cohort. On the study overall, not on this receptor specifically: The antigen specificity of the clonally expanded peripheral T cells was not determined. At doses of 0.1 to 3.0 mg/kg, clonal expansion of both CD4+ and CD8+ T cells in blood was seen between baseline and week 6. After ivuxolimab, more expanded clones were found on average in CD8+ T cells than in CD4+ T cells. Low levels of normalized T-cell clonal expansion were also shown by some nonresponding patients. In the 0.1-3.0 mg/kg groups, partial responders were among the patients with the lowest normalized peripheral clonal expansion, particularly in CD8+ T cells.

For sequencing of the TCRbeta CDR3 region, genomic DNA was extracted from the sorted cells. The immunoSEQ Assay was used for sequencing of TCRbeta CDR3 regions. Here the immuneACCESS table is served through TCRdb, limited to in-frame sequences with V and J called. Missing clones are a known gap in these copies; in checked studies unresolved V genes cover under half, and the rest lacks a known reason. This sample is represented by about 150,000 clones; 94% of them were singletons. Jointly, the top ten make up about 0.3% of the sample. The trial excluded patients who had a history of autoimmune disease or were on systemic immunosuppression. Peripheral blood for TCR sequencing was collected from all dose cohorts at baseline, on cycle 4 day 1, and on cycle 7 day 1. The samples were taken from a phase I, first-in-human, multicenter, open-label dose-escalation trial of ivuxolimab. Adults with locally advanced or metastatic melanoma, renal cell carcinoma, hepatocellular carcinoma or head and neck squamous cell carcinoma were enrolled in the trial. Before TCR sequencing, CD4+ and CD8+ T cells were separately sorted from peripheral blood.

The sequence came from an adult with an advanced solid tumor such as melanoma, head and neck, liver or kidney cancer. The chain employs TRBV7-2 and TRBJ1-3; no D segment can be confidently identified. The sample consisted of CD4+ or CD8+ T cells sorted from blood, taken in a trial of the OX40 agonist ivuxolimab. CDR3 loop: CASSFTGLGGNTIYF. The nucleotide sequence is given as TGTGCCAGCAGCTTTACCGGGCTGGGAGGAAACACCATATATTTT.